Listed below are T cell receptor beta chains from one sample, sequenced in a study of cytomegalovirus exposure and HLA in healthy donors. Assay: immunoSEQ multiplex PCR; the TCRdb copy retains only in-frame clones and omits some. Of some 210,000 clones detected, approximately 82% appear once; the ten largest clones hold around 4%. Material: PBMCs. These receptor sequences come from a male donor in good health and CMV-seronegative. Each CDR3 is given with its conserved first and last residue. Fields, in order: CDR3 length, V gene, J gene, clone size, CDR3 protein. Clone size is shown for a subset of rows, as once, few, many or a class of expanded clone.

>14|TRBV28|TRBJ2-7|-
CASSLQGLADEQYF
>13|TRBV6-1|TRBJ1-4|few
CASSENRSEKLFF
>15|TRBV28|TRBJ1-1|once
CASSGSGTGNTEAFF
>14|TRBV6-1|TRBJ1-2|-
CASSETGGRRGYTF
>14|TRBV27|TRBJ2-7|-
CASSPRLAGDEQYF
>11|TRBV15|TRBJ2-7|-
CATSRGNEQYF
>15|TRBV10-3|TRBJ1-1|-
CAISDIETVNTEAFF
>14|TRBV5-4|TRBJ2-2|-
CAISTRGNTGELFF
>13|TRBV19|TRBJ1-5|-
CASSIASNQPQHF
>15|TRBV5-1|-|-
CASKTSGRGLYEQYF
>14|TRBV10-2|TRBJ2-2|-
CASSSDRAGGELFF
>18|TRBV21-1|TRBJ1-2|-
CASGPLKSGTGATDGYTF
>15|TRBV6-1|TRBJ2-3|-
CAIKRLGHRTDTQYF
>15|TRBV5-1|TRBJ1-1|-
CASSLEGLRGTEAFF
>16|TRBV18|TRBJ2-1|many
CASSPGPLAGGYEQFF
>13|TRBV6-1|TRBJ2-7|few
CATGRTGTYEQYF
>14|TRBV6-5|TRBJ1-2|-
CASSYSQGNYGYTF
>15|TRBV10-3|TRBJ1-3|-
CAISEEGRSGNTIYF
>15|TRBV6-1|TRBJ1-3|-
CASRRQGFDGNTIYF
>14|TRBV6-5|TRBJ1-2|-
CASSYRGQNYGYTF
>14|TRBV4-1|TRBJ2-7|-
CASSQLAGGGEQYF
>13|TRBV29-1|TRBJ1-1|-
CSVLTGLNTEAFF
>15|TRBV29-1|TRBJ2-3|-
CSVVLAGSGADTQYF
>15|TRBV19|TRBJ2-1|-
CASSRTSGRGNEQFF
>14|TRBV30|TRBJ2-1|-
CACPAGASYNEQFF
>15|TRBV21-1|TRBJ2-3|-
CASSSLAPSTDTQYF
>13|TRBV27|TRBJ2-1|-
CASSKTRDNEQFF
>15|TRBV2|TRBJ2-5|-
CASSEERGGSETQYF
>9|TRBV9|TRBJ1-1|-
CARGQRAFF
>14|TRBV19|TRBJ1-2|-
CASSPRTGIYGYTF
>13|TRBV19|TRBJ1-1|few
CASSIGGFTEAFF
>15|TRBV27|TRBJ2-7|-
CASSLWDRGLDEQYF
>16|TRBV23-1|-|few
CASSQASSGSLYEQYF
>12|TRBV29-1|TRBJ2-7|-
CSAGTGLHEQYF
>13|TRBV14|TRBJ2-3|-
CASSYDLRDTQYF
>15|TRBV5-1|TRBJ1-1|-
CASSPWGQGNTEAFF
>13|TRBV2|TRBJ2-1|-
CASTPGGSYEQFF
>17|TRBV7-9|TRBJ2-7|-
CSSSLFSGQGFSYEQYF
>13|TRBV30|TRBJ1-5|-
CAWSQGANQPQHF
>17|TRBV12-5|TRBJ1-3|-
CASGSIPGPSGGNTIYF
>17|TRBV28|TRBJ2-3|few
CASSSLAGTLMGDTQYF
>17|TRBV4-1|TRBJ1-5|-
CASSQDRDRGGDQPQHF
>15|TRBV15|TRBJ2-3|-
CATSNNRGQRDTQYF
>14|TRBV18|TRBJ2-7|once
CASSPQQGSDEQYF
>17|TRBV28|TRBJ2-4|-
CASSLGQAILAKNIQYF
>11|TRBV20-1|TRBJ2-2|-
CSASDRTELFF
>12|TRBV29-1|TRBJ2-5|-
CTSWGGGETQYF
>14|TRBV5-1|TRBJ2-7|-
CASSAAGGTYEQYF
>15|TRBV5-4|TRBJ2-3|-
CASSLTSGSADTQYF
>12|TRBV29-1|TRBJ1-1|few
CSVGPQNTEAFF
>14|TRBV7-3|TRBJ2-1|-
CASSSSVLAVEQFF
>14|TRBV10-1|TRBJ1-4|-
CASSGGATNEKLFF
>14|TRBV2|TRBJ2-1|-
CASKQEIFSNEQFF
>15|TRBV7-9|TRBJ2-7|-
CASSSGLAGGYEQYF
>16|TRBV4-1|TRBJ2-5|once
CASSQDAAGPKETQYF
>16|TRBV7-9|TRBJ2-2|-
CSSSLYPSGRAGELFF
>15|TRBV10-1|TRBJ1-1|-
CASSESRRVGTEAFF
>15|TRBV2|TRBJ2-2|-
CASSGGGSMTGELFF